This is a list of T cell receptor beta chains from one sample in a study of radiotherapy plus CTLA-4 blockade in lung cancer. The data were produced by immunoSEQ multiplex PCR, yet TCRdb's version contains in-frame clones alone and is incomplete. This sample has around 24,000 clones; around 72% occur once, and the top ten carry 3.6%. The sequences come from peripheral blood, collected from a patient treated with radiotherapy plus ipilimumab. Receptors originate from a human donor with non-small cell lung cancer who had stable disease on radiotherapy plus ipilimumab. CDR3s include the opening cysteine and the closing phenylalanine or tryptophan. D genes are given only for firm matches. Rows may omit the clone size; those that give it use once, few, many or a size class.

V	J	size	D	DNA	CDR3
TRBV28	TRBJ1-5	.	.	TGTGCCAGCAGTCGGGTTACGGTGAATAGCAATCAGCCCCAGCATTTT	CASSRVTVNSNQPQHF
TRBV5-1	TRBJ1-4	.	.	TGCGCCAGCAGGCGAACGCAGGGTGGCGAAAAACTGTTTTTT	CASRRTQGGEKLFF
TRBV11-2	TRBJ2-5	.	TRBD2	TGTGCCAGCAGCTTAGGGGCCGGGGAGGGTGAAGAGACCCAGTACTTC	CASSLGAGEGEETQYF
TRBV7-8	TRBJ1-1	.	.	TGTGCCAGCAGCCCGCGGGACACATTCATGAACACTGAAGCTTTCTTT	CASSPRDTFMNTEAFF
TRBV11-2	TRBJ2-1	.	.	TGTGCCAGCAGCTTAGGGAGAGATGAGCAGTTCTTC	CASSLGRDEQFF
TRBV6-6	TRBJ1-2	.	TRBD1	TGTGCCAGCAGCTCATCGGACAGGCGGAACTATGGCTACACCTTC	CASSSSDRRNYGYTF
TRBV7-2	TRBJ2-7	.	TRBD1	TGTGCCAGCAGCCCCGACAGGGCGTCCTACGAGCAGTACTTC	CASSPDRASYEQYF
TRBV7-2	TRBJ2-3	few	.	TGTGCCAGCAGCCCGAATGGGGCGGGAACAACGCAGTATTTT	CASSPNGAGTTQYF
TRBV1	TRBJ2-1	.	.	TGCACCAGCAGCCAAGACCGGGAGGCCTCGGCCAATGAGCAGTTCTTC	CTSSQDREASANEQFF
TRBV6-5	TRBJ2-5	.	.	TGTGCCAGCAGTACCGGTACAGGTATACAAGAGACCCAGTACTTC	CASSTGTGIQETQYF
TRBV21-1	TRBJ2-5	.	.	TGTGCCAGCAGCAAAGAAATTTGGGGACAGGGCCCCCAAGAGACCCAGTACTTC	CASSKEIWGQGPQETQYF
TRBV7-9	TRBJ2-4	few	.	TGTGCCAGCAGCCTTACTCGGCAAGCCAAAAACATTCAGTACTTC	CASSLTRQAKNIQYF